This TCR beta chain was retrieved from a study of T-cell memory formation after mild COVID-19 (dated by TCRdb to the early 2020s). With regard to the full study: Most TCR sequence clusters were specific to one of the two donors. T-cell clones expanding and contracting after mild COVID-19 in a couple of donors were tracked by longitudinal TCRalpha and TCRbeta repertoire sequencing. The cohort was made up of two young adult volunteers, one female and one male, who were previously healthy.

Trimming takes 6 bases off V and 5 bases off J; junction bases not matched to a gene: 5. Reading the germline V gene gives CDR1 ENHRY and CDR2 SYGVKD. The CDR3 measures 13 amino acids from cysteine to phenylalanine. Only the CDR3 DNA is retained, 39 bases long and in frame from the first base. TCRdb names Illumina NovaSeq 6000 as the instrument used. TCRalpha and TCRbeta cDNA libraries were built by 5'RACE with constant-segment primers, adding sample barcodes and unique molecular identifiers. RNA was extracted from every sample with Trizol reagent. The libraries were amplified in two PCR steps, and the second step added a second sample barcode and Illumina TruSeq adapters. Sequencing of the libraries was done on an Illumina NovaSeq, producing 2 x 150 bp paired-end reads. Per the source publication's procedure: The reads were demultiplexed and collapsed into UMI-guided consensus sequences using migec v1.2.7. Using mixcr v2.1.11, UMI consensuses were aligned to TRA and TRB V and J templates and then assembled into clonotypes. Clonotypes were classified as expanded or contracted when called significant by both edgeR and NoisET, with noise models trained on biological replicates. edgeR calls used a false discovery rate-adjusted p below 0.01 and a log2 fold-change threshold of 1. As an exploratory analysis of dynamics, max-normalized trajectories of the 1000 most abundant clonotypes were examined by PCA with hierarchical clustering. Each responding clone was given a CD4 or CD8 phenotype based on the CD4+ and CD8+ repertoires, which had been sequenced separately. In TCRdb, the public reads were trimmed at Q25 with fastp and aligned with MiXCR, with productive beta chains retained. Entries are consolidated by CDR3 protein sequence, retaining the most common genes and DNA. TCRdb, not the original authors, processed these V and J calls. The sample includes a few hundred thousand distinct CDR3 sequences, with approximately 15% observed a single time. Over 20% of the sample belongs to the ten largest clones.

About this clonotype itself: What this receptor recognizes is not known. No clone much larger than this one lies a single base away; base qualities are absent.

PBMCs were isolated by Ficoll-Paque density gradient centrifugation. The paper as a whole reports these results and caveats: Some responding clones were detected in pre-infection memory, which suggested that pre-existing cross-reactive memory T cells had joined the SARS-CoV-2 response. SARS-CoV-2 specificity of the second-wave clones peaking on day 37 was not confirmed. Contracting CD4+ clones were located mainly in the CM and EM memory subsets, whereas CD8+ clones were found to be enriched in EMRA. The study included only a couple of mild cases, and larger cohorts that include severe cases with pre-infection samples were judged to be necessary. Balanced CD4/CD8 phenotypes were observed for clones contracting from day 15 to 85, whereas a bias towards CD4+ was observed for a second wave of clones expanding from day 15 to 37.

The sequence links TRBV10-3 to TRBJ2-7; TRBD1 lines up with 9 middle nucleotides. The clonotype comes from a man between 18 and 29 years old who had mild COVID-19 (a few samples of this study predate the infection). The sample titles of this study are shuffled in the database, so cell type and time point are left out; the donor was told from shared clones. The sample was PBMCs or a T cell subset sorted from them (not recorded which). The bases read TGTGCCATCAGCTGGGACAGGGTGAACGAGCAGTACTTC. This is translated as CAISWDRVNEQYF.